Listed here are 32 T cell receptor beta chains from one sample, sequenced in a study of CD8+ T cells in alopecia areata (dated by TCRdb to 2016 to 2018). Library construction relied on the immunoSEQ multiplex PCR assay. RNA was extracted from all samples and reverse transcribed into cDNA as template for TCR sequencing. In its TCRdb copy, this immuneACCESS table keeps in-frame sequences only and misses some clones. Where compared with another copy, unresolved V genes explain less than half of these, and the others have no known cause. The sample table contains roughly 100,000 clones; only one count was recorded for 55% of them. 8% to 10% of the sample rests with the top ten. Sequenced input: CD4+ T cells sorted from blood. The source is a human donor in good health.

This clone has more than one count but fewer than ten. This sequence joins TRBV29-1 and TRBJ1-5; maybe TRBD1 (5 bases). This CDR3 has 14 residues. Germline-derived CDR1 and CDR2 are SQVTM and ANQGSEA. Trimming cost V 6 bases and J 4 bases, with 16 bases left between them. The DNA of the CDR3 is TGCAGCGTCGCGGACTCAGGGTGGAATCAGCCCCAGCATTTT. Translated, it gives CSVADSGWNQPQHF.

V usage is TRBV30 and J usage is TRBJ2-1; a weak D match, TRBD2 (5 bases). CDR1 and CDR2 from the germline V gene are GTSNPN and SVGIG (reference sequence). The CDR3 has 14 amino acids. Trimming stripped 0 bases from V and 2 bases from J, with 8 bases between. The CDR3 sequence is CAWSVRGAYNEQFF. The CDR3 bases are TGTGCCTGGAGTGTACGGGGAGCCTACAATGAGCAGTTCTTC.

This clone was counted between two and nine times. The chain carries TRBV29-1 and TRBJ2-5, with TRBD2 as a possible D gene (5 bases). CDR1 and CDR2 from the germline V gene are SQVTM and ANQGSEA. The CDR3 covers 12 residues. Trimming left V 8 bases short and J 1 base short, with 11 bases between. The CDR3 bases are TGCAGCACCCTACGGGGCCAAGAGACCCAGTACTTC. The encoded protein is CSTLRGQETQYF.

This clone was counted a few times. This sequence joins TRBV30 and TRBJ1-1; D remains unclear. Germline lookup yields CDR1 GTSNPN and CDR2 SVGIG (reference sequence). V was pared by 2 bases and J by 3 bases, with 13 bases between. The length of the CDR3 is 14 residues. CDR3 nucleotide sequence: TGTGCCTGGAGTCAAAGGGTATCGTACACTGAAGCTTTCTTT. Encoded protein: CAWSQRVSYTEAFF.

This clone showed up just a few times. The chain carries TRBV7-3 and TRBJ1-6; the D is unclear. This CDR3 is 13 amino acids long. V was shortened by 0 bases and J by 8 bases, with 5 bases between the two germline ends. Germline CDR1 reads SGHTA; CDR2 reads FQGTGA. CDR3 nucleotide sequence: TGTGCCAGCAGCTTAACGGGGTATTCACCCCTCCACTTT. This codes for CASSLTGYSPLHF.

V and J are TRBV7-9 and TRBJ2-3; the D gene is possibly TRBD1 (5 bases). CDR3 length: 14 residues. Germline V CDR1 and CDR2: SEHNR, FQNEAQ (reference sequence). Trimming took off 1 base at V and 6 bases at J, with 11 bases between the two ends. Here the CDR3 DNA reads TGTGCCAGCAGCTTAGACCAGGGAACTGATACGCAGTATTTT. It codes for CASSLDQGTDTQYF.

In DNA form, the CDR3 reads TGTGCCAGCAGTGCCTCGGGACAGGGGACCTACGAGCAGTACTTC. Amino acids: CASSASGQGTYEQYF. The genes are TRBV6-1 and TRBJ2-7, with 10 bases that match TRBD1. The CDR3 has 15 amino acids. V trimming: 4 bases; J trimming: 2 bases; junction bases outside the gene matches: 5. Per germline, CDR1 MNHNS and CDR2 SASEGT.

This clone has just a few counts. The chain links TRBV5-1 to TRBJ1-2, with unresolved D. Between the trimmed V and J ends, which lost 6 bases and 0 bases, there was a span of 18 bases. The CDR3 contains 16 residues. Germline values: CDR1 SGHRS, CDR2 YFSETQ. CDR3 sequence reads: CASKPRVGRPNYGYTF. The CDR3 DNA sequence: TGCGCCAGCAAACCGAGGGTAGGAAGACCTAACTATGGCTACACCTTC.

This rearrangement joins TRBV28 to TRBJ2-7; 7 nucleotides match TRBD1. Germline V CDR1 and CDR2: MDHEN, SYDVKM. With V trimmed by 6 bases and J by 2 bases, 10 bases remained unmatched. The CDR3 runs to 15 residues. For the CDR3, the DNA is TGTGCCAGCAGAAAAGACAGGGTCCCGACCTACGAGCAGTACTTC. The encoded protein is CASRKDRVPTYEQYF.

DNA of the CDR3: TGTGCCTGGAGTGAGAAGGGACAGGGGGCGAGGGCTTTCTTT. Protein product: CAWSEKGQGARAFF. The J gene is TRBJ1-1, the V gene TRBV30; TRBD1 agrees at 12 bases. The ends lost 1 base at V and 11 bases at J; junction bases unmatched: 8. CDR1 is GTSNPN and CDR2 is SVGIG in the germline V gene (reference sequence). This CDR3 spans 14 amino acids.

The genes are TRBV29-1 and TRBJ2-7; D call uncertain. This CDR3 is 13 amino acids long. In germline, CDR1 is SQVTM, CDR2 ANQGSEA. Between the trimmed V and J ends, which lost 4 bases and 6 bases, there was a span of 16 bases. The CDR3 DNA follows: TGCAGCGTTGCTGGGTACCATGGAGCCGAGCAGTACTTC. It is translated as CSVAGYHGAEQYF.

V and J are TRBV6-5 and TRBJ1-2; 7 positions match TRBD1. CDR1 and CDR2 from the germline V gene are MNHEY and SVGAGI. The CDR3 totals 14 residues. Trimming took 2 bases from V and 2 from J; bases not matched to a gene: 2. This CDR3 reads CASSYGDSNYGYTF. CDR3 nucleotide sequence: TGTGCCAGCAGTTACGGGGACAGCAACTATGGCTACACCTTC.

The chain is built from TRBV6-1 and TRBJ1-2; TRBD1 agrees at 7 bases. This CDR3 has 14 residues. The V gene's germline CDR1 is MNHNS and CDR2 SASEGT. V was clipped by 3 bases and J by 2 bases; unmatched bases: 3. CDR3 sequence: CASSDLGQNYGYTF. CDR3 nucleotides: TGTGCCAGCAGTGATTTGGGACAGAACTATGGCTACACCTTC.

The chain carries TRBV14 and TRBJ2-1; tentatively, D is TRBD1 (5 bases). This CDR3 comprises 15 residues. The V end was cut by 2 bases, the J end by 6 bases, with 14 bases between. In germline, CDR1 is SGHDN, CDR2 FVKESK. The CDR3 here is CASSQPMGQINEQFF. The CDR3 bases are TGTGCCAGCAGCCAACCCATGGGGCAGATCAATGAGCAGTTCTTC. Looking up the rest from reference TRBV14 and TRBJ2-1 gives the full variable domain: EAGVTQFPSHSVIEKGQTVTLRCDPISGHDNLYWYRRVMGKEIKFLLHFVKESKQDESGMPNNRFLAERTGGTYSTLKVQPAELEDSGVYFCASSQPMGQINEQFFGPGTRLTVL.

This rearrangement joins TRBV9 to TRBJ2-2, with 7 positions matching TRBD2. CDR1 and CDR2 (germline): SGDLS, YYNGEE. This CDR3 is 14 amino acids long. Germline trimming cut 2 bases from V and 4 bases from J; bases unmatched to any gene: 2. CDR3 in amino acids: CASSVRGSTGELFF. CDR3 DNA: TGTGCCAGCAGCGTGCGGGGGTCCACCGGGGAGCTGTTTTTT. Full variable domain (rest looked up from reference TRBV9 and TRBJ2-2): DSGVTQTPKHLITATGQRVTLRCSPRSGDLSVYWYQQSLDQGLQFLIQYYNGEERAKGNILERFSAQQFPDLHSELNLSSLELGDSALYFCASSVRGSTGELFFGEGSRLTVL.

CDR3 coding DNA: TGCGCCAGCAGCTGGGGGACAGGCGGGACAGATACGCAGTATTTT. Protein product: CASSWGTGGTDTQYF. V and J are TRBV5-1 and TRBJ2-3; 8 bases are shared with TRBD1. The V segment lost 3 bases and the J segment 3 bases; nucleotides outside the gene matches: 6. Germline CDR1 is SGHRS and CDR2 is YFSETQ. This CDR3 has 15 residues. Using reference TRBV5-1 and TRBJ2-3 for the parts outside the CDR3, the full variable domain is KAGVTQTPRYLIKTRGQQVTLSCSPISGHRSVSWYQQTPGQGLQFLFEYFSETQRNKGNFPGRFSGRQFSNSRSEMNVSTLELGDSALYLCASSWGTGGTDTQYFGPGTRLTVL.

This clone has just one count. The V call is TRBV7-9, the J call TRBJ2-2, with no clear D. This CDR3 is 13 amino acids long. The V gene's germline CDR1 is SEHNR and CDR2 FQNEAQ (reference sequence). V was shortened by 6 bases and J by 7 bases, with 12 bases between the two germline ends. CDR3 amino acids: CASRTTAFGELFF. In DNA form, the CDR3 reads TGTGCCAGCAGGACCACGGCGTTCGGGGAGCTGTTTTTT.

This clone appeared once. V usage is TRBV2 and J usage is TRBJ2-7, with D perhaps TRBD2 (5 bases). Germline CDR1 is SNHLY and CDR2 is FYNNEI. The CDR3 totals 15 residues. The V and J ends lost 2 bases and 2 bases respectively, with 13 bases between them. Here the CDR3 DNA reads TGTGCCAGCAGTGAACCCGAGGGATTCACCTACGAGCAGTACTTC. This encodes CASSEPEGFTYEQYF.

The chain links TRBV30 to TRBJ2-1; 8 bases line up with TRBD2. Per germline, CDR1 GTSNPN and CDR2 SVGIG (reference sequence). V trimming: 2 bases; J trimming: 4 bases; junction bases outside the gene matches: 4. The CDR3 runs to 14 residues. CDR3 in DNA: TGTGCCTGGAGTCGCGGGGGGAGATACAATGAGCAGTTCTTC. Translated: CAWSRGGRYNEQFF.

The rearrangement uses TRBV29-1 and TRBJ1-1, with 9 bases that match TRBD1. The CDR3 extends over 14 amino acids. V was clipped by 3 bases and J by 4 bases; unmatched bases: 6. CDR1 is SQVTM, CDR2 ANQGSEA, per germline. The CDR3 spells CSVDYRGRSTEAFF. The CDR3 coding sequence is TGCAGCGTTGATTACAGGGGGCGTTCCACTGAAGCTTTCTTT.

The chain recombines TRBV29-1 with TRBJ1-1; D unresolved. With 3 bases removed from V and 4 bases from J, the gap between germline ends came to 12 bases. CDR1 is SQVTM, CDR2 ANQGSEA, per germline. The CDR3 length is 13 residues. This chain's CDR3 is CSVEPSTGTEAFF. CDR3 DNA sequence: TGCAGCGTTGAGCCCAGCACCGGCACTGAAGCTTTCTTT.

V gene TRBV6-4 combines with J gene TRBJ2-3, with D unclear. The germline CDR1 and CDR2 sequences are MRHNA and SNTAGT. Trimming took off 3 bases at V and 8 bases at J, with 0 bases between the two ends. The CDR3 loop spans 9 amino acids. The CDR3 DNA sequence: TGTGCCAGCAGTGATACGCAGTATTTT. Encoded protein: CASSDTQYF.

This clone was seen a few times. V and J are TRBV15 and TRBJ2-6; the D is unclear. The CDR3 has 16 amino acids. Germline V gene data show CDR1 as LNHNV and CDR2 as YYDKDF (reference sequence). V was cut by 2 bases and J by 0 bases, with 8 bases left in between. The CDR3 sequence: CATSRSIYSGANVLTF. The DNA for the CDR3 is TGTGCCACCAGCAGATCTATTTACTCTGGGGCCAACGTCCTGACTTTC.

This clone was observed a handful of times. CDR3 sequence: CASLLGRGQPQHF. DNA for the CDR3: TGTGCCAGCCTCCTGGGGAGGGGTCAGCCCCAGCATTTT. The chain uses TRBV7-2 and TRBJ1-5, with TRBD1 as a possible D gene (5 bases). Germline V lookup: CDR1 SGHTA, CDR2 FQGNSA. V was cut by 8 bases and J by 6 bases, with 14 bases left in between. The CDR3 consists of 13 residues.

The V gene is TRBV29-1, the J gene TRBJ1-1; 9 bases align to TRBD1. The J segment lost 10 bases and the V segment lost 2 bases, leaving 11 bases of the junction unmatched. Germline CDR1 SQVTM, CDR2 ANQGSEA. The CDR3 is made up of 14 amino acids. CDR3 region: CSVEIQGAVYPAFF. CDR3 nucleotides: TGCAGCGTTGAAATACAGGGGGCGGTTTACCCAGCTTTCTTT.

About this clone itself: In the same sample, other DNA sequences code for this CDR3. V and J are TRBV5-4 and TRBJ2-3; possibly TRBD2 for D (7 bases). V was cut by 0 bases and J by 1 base, with 9 bases left in between. Looked up from germline, CDR1 is SGHNT and CDR2 is YYREEE (reference sequence). This CDR3 has 15 amino acids. CDR3 sequence: CASSLAGGRTDTQYF. The CDR3 bases are TGTGCCAGCAGCTTGGCCGGGGGGCGCACAGATACGCAGTATTTT.

This clone has just a few counts. The sample contains more than one DNA sequence encoding this CDR3. The chain combines TRBV5-1 with TRBJ2-5, with TRBD2 matching over 7 bases. CDR1 is SGHRS, CDR2 YFSETQ, per germline. Trimming took 0 bases from V and 4 from J; bases not matched to a gene: 0. The CDR3 loop spans 13 amino acids. The CDR3 region has the DNA TGCGCCAGCAGCTTGGGCGGGGGAGAGACCCAGTACTTC. It encodes CASSLGGGETQYF.

The chain joins TRBV5-6 to TRBJ1-3, with D hard to call. Looked up from germline, CDR1 is SGHDT and CDR2 is YYEEEE. The CDR3 sequence is 17 residues long. Between the trimmed V and J ends, which lost 4 bases and 4 bases, there was a span of 21 bases. CDR3 region: CASSRRATPRAGNTIYF. DNA of the CDR3: TGTGCCAGCAGCCGGCGGGCAACCCCCCGAGCGGGAAACACCATATATTTT.

V usage is TRBV25-1 and J usage is TRBJ2-6, with D perhaps matching TRBD1 or TRBD2 (5 bases each). This CDR3 is 15 amino acids long. Germline loops: CDR1 MGHDK, CDR2 SYGVNS. Between the trimmed V and J ends, which lost 1 base and 14 bases, there was a span of 18 bases. CDR3 coding DNA: TGTGCCAGCAGTGAATCTGGGACGGGCGGAGGCTTCCTGACTTTC. This codes for CASSESGTGGGFLTF.

The chain links TRBV5-1 to TRBJ2-5; possible D gene TRBD1, 5 bases. This CDR3 comprises 13 residues. Trimming removed 3 bases at V and 2 bases at J, with 8 bases between. The germline CDR1 and CDR2 sequences are SGHRS and YFSETQ. For the CDR3, the DNA is TGCGCCAGCAGCTGGACACTTCAAGAGACCCAGTACTTC. Residues: CASSWTLQETQYF.

This clone turned up a few times. The chain joins TRBV29-1 to TRBJ2-5; 7 nucleotides agree with TRBD1. J was trimmed by 7 bases and V by 5 bases; bases with no gene match: 13. The CDR3 loop spans 14 amino acids. CDR1 SQVTM and CDR2 ANQGSEA come from the germline V gene. The CDR3 loop reads CSVLPGQALGTQYF. CDR3 nucleotides: TGCAGCGTTCTCCCAGGACAGGCGTTAGGGACCCAGTACTTC.

The chain links TRBV7-2 to TRBJ2-1; 8 nucleotides match TRBD2. Trimming removed 6 bases from V and 9 bases from J; junction bases left unmatched: 16. Germline-derived CDR1 and CDR2 are SGHTA and FQGNSA. The CDR3 spans 16 residues. CDR3 coding DNA: TGTGCCAGCAGGCCAGGACTAGCTCTGCCTGCCCTTGAGCAGTTCTTC. As protein: CASRPGLALPALEQFF.